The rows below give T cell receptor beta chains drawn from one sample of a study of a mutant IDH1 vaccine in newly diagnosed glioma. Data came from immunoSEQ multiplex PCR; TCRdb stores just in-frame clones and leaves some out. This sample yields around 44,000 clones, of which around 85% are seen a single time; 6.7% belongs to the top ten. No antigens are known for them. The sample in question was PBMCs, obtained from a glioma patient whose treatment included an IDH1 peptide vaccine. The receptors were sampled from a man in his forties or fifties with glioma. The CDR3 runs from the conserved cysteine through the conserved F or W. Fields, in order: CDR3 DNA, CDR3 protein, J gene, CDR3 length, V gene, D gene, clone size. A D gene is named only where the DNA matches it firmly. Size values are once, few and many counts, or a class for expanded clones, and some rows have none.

TGTGCCTGGAGCCAGAGTAATGATCAGCCCCAGCATTTT | CAWSQSNDQPQHF | TRBJ1-5 | 13 | TRBV30 | - | -
TGTGCCAGCAGCTTAGAGTTGGGGGAGACCCAGTACTTC | CASSLELGETQYF | TRBJ2-5 | 13 | TRBV7-9 | - | -
TGTGCCAGCTCACGGGCAGGGTCCGGAGGCTACACCTTC | CASSRAGSGGYTF | TRBJ1-2 | 13 | TRBV18 | - | -
TGTGCCAGCAGTTTTGAGCAGGGGGGCACTGAAGCTTTCTTT | CASSFEQGGTEAFF | TRBJ1-1 | 14 | TRBV6-5 | TRBD1 | -
TGTGCCAGCAGGGAATCGAACACAGATACGCAGTATTTT | CASRESNTDTQYF | TRBJ2-3 | 13 | TRBV6-5 | - | -
TGTGCCAGCAGCCAAGAGGGGGTCTCCACCTACGAGCAGTACTTC | CASSQEGVSTYEQYF | TRBJ2-7 | 15 | TRBV4-2 | - | -
TGCGCCAGCAGCTTGGATTTAGGGGGCAATGAGCAGTTCTTC | CASSLDLGGNEQFF | TRBJ2-1 | 14 | TRBV5-1 | - | -
TGTGCCAGCAGCGGTCCAGGGTATCACTATGGCTACACCTTC | CASSGPGYHYGYTF | TRBJ1-2 | 14 | TRBV13 | - | -
TGCGCCAGCAGCACGAGGACAGGGACCACTGAAGCTTTCTTT | CASSTRTGTTEAFF | TRBJ1-1 | 14 | TRBV5-1 | TRBD1 | -
TGTGCCTGGAGTCCCGGGACAGGGTACGAGCAGTACTTC | CAWSPGTGYEQYF | TRBJ2-7 | 13 | TRBV30 | TRBD1 | -
TGTGCCTGGGAGATCACCGGGGAGCTGTTTTTT | CAWEITGELFF | TRBJ2-2 | 11 | TRBV30 | - | -
TGTGCCAGCAGTAAATGGATACAGGGGGTAGATGAAAAACTGTTTTTT | CASSKWIQGVDEKLFF | TRBJ1-4 | 16 | TRBV2 | TRBD1 | -
TGTGCCAGCAGCCCGGGACTAGCGGGGAATGAGCAGTTCTTC | CASSPGLAGNEQFF | TRBJ2-1 | 14 | TRBV13 | TRBD2 | -
TGCAGCGGCGTGACTAGCGGGGACCCCACAGATACGCAGTATTTT | CSGVTSGDPTDTQYF | TRBJ2-3 | 15 | TRBV29-1 | TRBD2 | -
TGTGCCAGCAGCAAGGTGACAGGGGATGGCTACACCTTC | CASSKVTGDGYTF | TRBJ1-2 | 13 | TRBV13 | TRBD1 | -
TGTGCCAGTAGTACGTATCTGGCAGGAGAGCAGTACTTC | CASSTYLAGEQYF | TRBJ2-7 | 13 | TRBV19 | - | -
TGTGCCAGCAGTTTAGGTCAGGGGGAGCTCGATGAGCAGTTCTTC | CASSLGQGELDEQFF | TRBJ2-1 | 15 | TRBV27 | TRBD1 | -
TGTGCCAGCAGCGACGGGACTGGCTTTGAAAAACTGTTTTTT | CASSDGTGFEKLFF | TRBJ1-4 | 14 | TRBV5-6 | - | medium-sized
TGTGCCAGCATGAACCCGGACAGGGCGAGGGAGCTGTTTTTT | CASMNPDRARELFF | TRBJ2-2 | 14 | TRBV7-9 | TRBD1 | few
TGTGCCAGCAGTTCGTCCGGGGCCCAAGCCTACGAGCAGTACTTC | CASSSSGAQAYEQYF | TRBJ2-7 | 15 | TRBV27 | - | -
TGCGCCAGCAGCCAAACGACCTCCGCCTATAATTCACCCCTCCACTTT | CASSQTTSAYNSPLHF | TRBJ1-6 | 16 | TRBV4-1 | - | -
TGTGCCAGCAGCTTAGTACTAGCGGGGGCGGAGGATACGCAGTATTTT | CASSLVLAGAEDTQYF | TRBJ2-3 | 16 | TRBV7-2 | TRBD2 | -
TGTGCCTGGAGAAGAATGGGGCAGGGAAATTCCTACGAGCAGTACTTC | CAWRRMGQGNSYEQYF | TRBJ2-7 | 16 | TRBV30 | - | -
TGTGCCAGCAGCTTGGGGACAGGGAACTATGGCTACACCTTC | CASSLGTGNYGYTF | TRBJ1-2 | 14 | TRBV5-4 | TRBD1 | -
TGTGCCTGGAGTCGACTGGAGGACAGGGTATCAGAAAAACTGTTTTTT | CAWSRLEDRVSEKLFF | TRBJ1-4 | 16 | TRBV30 | TRBD1 | -
TGTGCCAGCAGTCCCGGGACTGGACTAAACTATGGCTACACCTTC | CASSPGTGLNYGYTF | TRBJ1-2 | 15 | TRBV6-5 | - | -
TGTGCCAGCGCCAAGGACCAACCCGGGGAGCTGTTTTTT | CASAKDQPGELFF | TRBJ2-2 | 13 | TRBV27 | - | -
TGTGCCAGCAGCCCAAAGTTACAGGTAGCCGAAGCTTTCTTT | CASSPKLQVAEAFF | TRBJ1-1 | 14 | TRBV7-9 | - | once
TGTGCCAGCAGTTACTTGAACAGGGATGGCTACACCTTC | CASSYLNRDGYTF | TRBJ1-2 | 13 | TRBV6-5 | - | once
TGTGCCAGCTCACCACGAGGGACGGGAGGAAACACCATATATTTT | CASSPRGTGGNTIYF | TRBJ1-3 | 15 | TRBV18 | - | -
TGTGCCAGCAGCCCATCCGGGACAGGCATTTACCGGGAGCTGTTTTTT | CASSPSGTGIYRELFF | TRBJ2-2 | 16 | TRBV5-8 | TRBD1 | -
TGTGCCAGTAGTGCCGACAGGGGCCCCGCTGGCACCGGGGAGCTGTTTTTT | CASSADRGPAGTGELFF | TRBJ2-2 | 17 | TRBV19 | TRBD1 | -
TGCAGCGTTGGGCCCTCGGGGGCGGGGGGGCTAAATACGCAGTATTTT | CSVGPSGAGGLNTQYF | TRBJ2-3 | 16 | TRBV29-1 | TRBD2 | -
TGCGCCAGCAGCTTGGGGGACAGGAACACTGAAGCTTTCTTT | CASSLGDRNTEAFF | TRBJ1-1 | 14 | TRBV5-1 | TRBD1 | -
TGTGCCAGCAGTTACGGGGAACAGGTTGAAGCTTTCTTT | CASSYGEQVEAFF | TRBJ1-1 | 13 | TRBV6-5 | - | -
TGTGCCATCAGTGAGTCGATTATGTCTCCGGGCGATCAGCCCCAGCATTTT | CAISESIMSPGDQPQHF | TRBJ1-5 | 17 | TRBV10-3 | - | -
TGTGCCATCAGCCCAAGCATAACAGGGTCTATAGATGGCTACACCTTC | CAISPSITGSIDGYTF | TRBJ1-2 | 16 | TRBV10-3 | - | -
TGCGCCAGCAGCACCAACGACAGGGGAGGTAACACTGAAGCTTTCTTT | CASSTNDRGGNTEAFF | TRBJ1-1 | 16 | TRBV5-1 | TRBD1 | -
TGTGCCAGCAGCTTAGCAGGGTTTTACGAGCAGTACTTC | CASSLAGFYEQYF | TRBJ2-7 | 13 | TRBV7-2 | - | -
TGTGCCACCAGCAGAACAGGGTTGGGAGTTGAGACCCAGTACTTC | CATSRTGLGVETQYF | TRBJ2-5 | 15 | TRBV15 | - | -
TGTGCCAGCAGCCTTCGACAGGGGGCCAGGGGATCACCCCTCCACTTT | CASSLRQGARGSPLHF | TRBJ1-6 | 16 | TRBV5-8 | TRBD1 | -
TGCGCCAGCACCCGACACCGGCTTGATCAGCCCCAGCATTTT | CASTRHRLDQPQHF | TRBJ1-5 | 14 | TRBV23-1 | - | -
TGTGCCAGCAGCGGCTGGGACAGGGGACCTTCCTACGAGCAGTACTTC | CASSGWDRGPSYEQYF | TRBJ2-7 | 16 | TRBV5-6 | TRBD1 | -
TGTGCCAGCAGCTTGGTGGGCCCCGCGGGTTACGAGCAGTACTTC | CASSLVGPAGYEQYF | TRBJ2-7 | 15 | TRBV5-4 | - | few
TGTGCCAGCAGTTCGGAATATGGCTACACCTTC | CASSSEYGYTF | TRBJ1-2 | 11 | TRBV2 | - | -
TGTGCCAGCAGCGCTGGGACAGTTTCTAATTCACCCCTCCACTTT | CASSAGTVSNSPLHF | TRBJ1-6 | 15 | TRBV9 | TRBD1 | -
TGTGCCAGCAGCCTCGGACAGGGGAACACTGAAGCTTTCTTT | CASSLGQGNTEAFF | TRBJ1-1 | 14 | TRBV7-9 | TRBD1 | -
TGCGCCAGCAGCAAAGGGACAGAGGGGATATCACCCCTCCACTTT | CASSKGTEGISPLHF | TRBJ1-6 | 15 | TRBV5-1 | TRBD1 | -
TGTGCCAGCAGCTTATGGCAGGGTCAGACCGGGGAGCTGTTTTTT | CASSLWQGQTGELFF | TRBJ2-2 | 15 | TRBV7-2 | - | few
TGCGCCAGCAGCTTGGGCGAGGCAGGGGGTTATGGCTACACCTTC | CASSLGEAGGYGYTF | TRBJ1-2 | 15 | TRBV5-1 | TRBD1 | -